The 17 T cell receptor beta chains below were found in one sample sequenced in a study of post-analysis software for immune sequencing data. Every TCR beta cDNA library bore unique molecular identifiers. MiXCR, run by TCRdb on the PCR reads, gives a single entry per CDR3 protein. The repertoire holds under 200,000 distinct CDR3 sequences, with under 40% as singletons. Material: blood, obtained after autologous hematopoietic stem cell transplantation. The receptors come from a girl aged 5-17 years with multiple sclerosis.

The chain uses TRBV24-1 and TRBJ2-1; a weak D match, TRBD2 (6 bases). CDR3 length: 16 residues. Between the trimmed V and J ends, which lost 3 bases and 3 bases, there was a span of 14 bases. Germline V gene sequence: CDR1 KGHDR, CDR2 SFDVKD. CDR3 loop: CATSDVEGGDYNEQFF. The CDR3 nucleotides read TGTGCCACCAGTGATGTCGAGGGAGGCGACTACAATGAGCAGTTCTTC.

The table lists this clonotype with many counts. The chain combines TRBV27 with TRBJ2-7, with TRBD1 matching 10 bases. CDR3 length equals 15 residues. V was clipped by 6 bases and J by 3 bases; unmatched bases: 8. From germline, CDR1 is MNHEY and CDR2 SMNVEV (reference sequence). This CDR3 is CASSTDRDRGYEQYF. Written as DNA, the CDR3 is TGTGCCAGCAGCACCGATCGGGACAGGGGCTACGAGCAGTACTTC.

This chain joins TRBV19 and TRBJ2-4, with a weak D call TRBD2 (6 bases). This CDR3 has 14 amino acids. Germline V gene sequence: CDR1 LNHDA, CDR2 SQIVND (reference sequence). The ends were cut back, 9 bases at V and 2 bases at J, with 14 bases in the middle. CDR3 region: CASTSGHPKNIQYF. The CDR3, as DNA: TGTGCCAGCACCAGCGGGCACCCCAAAAACATTCAGTACTTC.

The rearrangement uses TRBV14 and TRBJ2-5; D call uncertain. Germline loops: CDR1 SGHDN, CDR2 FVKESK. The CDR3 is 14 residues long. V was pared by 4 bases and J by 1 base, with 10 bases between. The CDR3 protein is CASSPKRSQETQYF. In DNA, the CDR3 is TGTGCCAGCAGCCCGAAGAGGAGCCAAGAGACCCAGTACTTC.

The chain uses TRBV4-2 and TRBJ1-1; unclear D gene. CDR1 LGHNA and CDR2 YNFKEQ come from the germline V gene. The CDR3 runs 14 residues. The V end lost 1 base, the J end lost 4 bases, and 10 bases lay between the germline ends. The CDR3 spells CASSQADMSTEAFF. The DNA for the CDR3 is TGTGCCAGCAGCCAAGCAGATATGAGCACTGAAGCTTTCTTT.

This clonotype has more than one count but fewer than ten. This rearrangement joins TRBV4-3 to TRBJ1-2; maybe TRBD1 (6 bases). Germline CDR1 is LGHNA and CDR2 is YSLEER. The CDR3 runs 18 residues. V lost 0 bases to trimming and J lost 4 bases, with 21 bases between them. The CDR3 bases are TGCGCCAGCAGCCAAGATTCGGACAGCCCAGGGAATGGCTATGGCTACACCTTC. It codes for CASSQDSDSPGNGYGYTF.

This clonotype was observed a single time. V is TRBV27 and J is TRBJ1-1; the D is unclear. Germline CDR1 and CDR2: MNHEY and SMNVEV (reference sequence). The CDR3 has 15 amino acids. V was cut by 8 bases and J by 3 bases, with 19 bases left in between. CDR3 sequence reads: CASQFIGGPYTEAFF. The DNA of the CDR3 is TGTGCCAGCCAGTTTATCGGAGGTCCTTACACTGAAGCTTTCTTT.

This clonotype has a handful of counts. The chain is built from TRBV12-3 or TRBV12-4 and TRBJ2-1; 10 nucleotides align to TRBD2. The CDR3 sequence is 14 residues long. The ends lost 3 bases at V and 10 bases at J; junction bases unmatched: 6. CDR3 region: CASSLASGRWEQFF. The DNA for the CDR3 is TGTGCCAGCAGTTTGGCTAGCGGGAGATGGGAGCAGTTCTTC.

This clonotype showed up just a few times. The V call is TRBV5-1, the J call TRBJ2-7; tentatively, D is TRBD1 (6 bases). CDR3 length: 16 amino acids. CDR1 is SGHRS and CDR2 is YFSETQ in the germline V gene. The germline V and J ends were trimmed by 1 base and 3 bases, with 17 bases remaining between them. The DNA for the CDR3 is TGCGCCAGCAGCTTGTGGTCTGGACAGACTCGCTACGAGCAGTACTTC. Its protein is CASSLWSGQTRYEQYF.

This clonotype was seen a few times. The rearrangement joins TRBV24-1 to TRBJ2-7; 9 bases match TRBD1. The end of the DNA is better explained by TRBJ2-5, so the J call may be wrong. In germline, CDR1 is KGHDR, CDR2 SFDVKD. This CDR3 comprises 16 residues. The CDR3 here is CATSDFQQGAGETQYF. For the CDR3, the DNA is TGTGCCACCAGTGATTTTCAACAGGGGGCTGGGGAGACCCAGTACTTC.

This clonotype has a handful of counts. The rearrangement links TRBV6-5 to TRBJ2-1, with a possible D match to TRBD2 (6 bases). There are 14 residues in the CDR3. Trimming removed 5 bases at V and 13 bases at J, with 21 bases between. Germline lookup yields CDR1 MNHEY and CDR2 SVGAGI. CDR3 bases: TGTGCCAGCAGTAGCCCCCCTGGACTATACCCCCAGTTCTTC. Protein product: CASSSPPGLYPQFF.

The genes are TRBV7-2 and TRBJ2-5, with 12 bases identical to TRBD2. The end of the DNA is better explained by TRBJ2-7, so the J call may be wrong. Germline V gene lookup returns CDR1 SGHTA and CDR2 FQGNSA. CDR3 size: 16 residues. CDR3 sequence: CASSPILAGGSLEQYF. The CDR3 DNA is TGTGCCAGCAGCCCCATACTAGCGGGGGGATCTCTCGAGCAGTACTTC.

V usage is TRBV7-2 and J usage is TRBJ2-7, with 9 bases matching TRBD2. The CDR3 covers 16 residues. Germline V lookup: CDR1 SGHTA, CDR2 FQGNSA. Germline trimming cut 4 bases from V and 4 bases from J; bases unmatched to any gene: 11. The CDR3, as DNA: TGTGCCAGCAGCTCGGTCCCCTGGACTAGCGAATACGAGCAGTACTTC. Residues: CASSSVPWTSEYEQYF.

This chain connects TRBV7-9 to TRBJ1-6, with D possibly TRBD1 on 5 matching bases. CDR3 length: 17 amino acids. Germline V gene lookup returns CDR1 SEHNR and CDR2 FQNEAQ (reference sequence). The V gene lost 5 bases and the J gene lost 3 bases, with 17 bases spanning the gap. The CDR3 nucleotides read TGTGCCAGCAGCGTGTATAAAAGACAGATCTATAATTCACCCCTCCACTTT. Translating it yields CASSVYKRQIYNSPLHF.

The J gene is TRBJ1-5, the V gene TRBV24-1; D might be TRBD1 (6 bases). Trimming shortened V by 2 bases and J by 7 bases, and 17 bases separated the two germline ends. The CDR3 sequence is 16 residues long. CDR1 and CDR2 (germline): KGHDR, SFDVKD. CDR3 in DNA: TGTGCCACCAGTGATTCTTCCCCGGGGGGCGGGCAGCCCCAGCATTTT. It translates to CATSDSSPGGGQPQHF.

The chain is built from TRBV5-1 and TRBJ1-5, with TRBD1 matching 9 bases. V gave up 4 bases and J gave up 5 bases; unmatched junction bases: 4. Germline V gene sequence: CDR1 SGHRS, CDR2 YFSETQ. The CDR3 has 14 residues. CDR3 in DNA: TGCGCCAGCAGCGTGGGACAGGGAGATCAGCCCCAGCATTTT. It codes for CASSVGQGDQPQHF.

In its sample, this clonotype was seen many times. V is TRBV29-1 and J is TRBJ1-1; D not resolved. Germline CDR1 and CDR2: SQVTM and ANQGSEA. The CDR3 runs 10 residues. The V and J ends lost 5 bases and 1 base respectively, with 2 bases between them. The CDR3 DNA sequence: TGCAGCGTTAGGAACACTGAAGCTTTCTTT. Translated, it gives CSVRNTEAFF.